The TCR beta chain under discussion was sequenced for a study of vaccination and CD4 T cells after COVID-19. At the level of the study: A CEFX pool, an HIV-1 Nef pool, or no peptide went to control cultures. Study results and caveats: There was no significant change from about 20 to 38 median reactive clonotypes.

Per germline, CDR1 LNHNV and CDR2 YYDKDF (reference sequence). This CDR3 is built from 17 residues. The junction had 18 bases not matched to a gene; V was cut back by 3 bases and J by 11 bases. Treatment here: approximately 9-day PBMC culture with coronavirus spike peptide pools or control peptides (ViraFEST assay). For ViraFEST, peptide pools expanded antigen-specific T cells, after which the TCRs were sequenced. As regards this clonotype: Its antigen is undetermined.

Researchers used the Oncomine TCR Beta short-read assay to sequence DNA from cultured CD4+ T cells. CD4+ T cells were cultured, and genomic DNA was extracted from them. TCRdb redid the calling of the PCR reads with MiXCR, one entry per CDR3 protein. The sample holds about 20,000 distinct CDR3 sequences; about 43% are singletons and the top ten take 3%. The V call is TRBV15, the J call TRBJ1-5, with 8 nucleotides matching TRBD1. The TCR was taken from a human donor who had recovered from COVID-19. The sequences come from CD4+ T cells from blood, cultured in vitro, collected after SARS-CoV-2 vaccination. The CDR3 here is CATSRAPGRGLPLTQHF. Written as DNA, the CDR3 is TGTGCCACCAGCAGGGCCCCAGGCAGGGGGCTACCCTTAACCCAGCATTTT.